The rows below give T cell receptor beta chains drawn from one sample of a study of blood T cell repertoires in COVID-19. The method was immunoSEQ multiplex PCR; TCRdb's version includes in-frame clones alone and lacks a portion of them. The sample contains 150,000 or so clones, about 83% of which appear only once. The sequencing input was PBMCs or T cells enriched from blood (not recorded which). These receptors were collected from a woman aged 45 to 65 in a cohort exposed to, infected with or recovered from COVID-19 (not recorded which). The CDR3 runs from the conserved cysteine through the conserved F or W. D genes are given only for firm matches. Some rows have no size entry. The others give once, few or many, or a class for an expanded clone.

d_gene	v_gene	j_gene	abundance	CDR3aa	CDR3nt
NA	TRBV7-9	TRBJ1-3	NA	CASRQDAGNTIYF	TGTGCCAGCAGACAGGATGCTGGAAACACCATATATTTT
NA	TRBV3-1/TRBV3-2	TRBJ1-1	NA	CASSQAGEGVTEAFF	TGTGCCAGCAGCCAAGCCGGGGAGGGGGTCACTGAAGCTTTCTTT
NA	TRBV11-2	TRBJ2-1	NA	CASSRTRDHNEQFF	TGTGCCAGCAGCCGAACCAGGGATCACAATGAGCAGTTCTTC
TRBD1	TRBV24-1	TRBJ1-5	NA	CATATGGNQPQHF	TGTGCCACCGCTACAGGGGGCAATCAGCCCCAGCATTTT
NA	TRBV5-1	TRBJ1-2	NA	CASSSGQNYGYTF	TGCGCCAGCAGCTCAGGGCAAAACTATGGCTACACCTTC
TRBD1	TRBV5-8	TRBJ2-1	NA	CASSLGQGVYNEQFF	TGTGCCAGCAGCTTAGGACAGGGTGTCTACAATGAGCAGTTCTTC
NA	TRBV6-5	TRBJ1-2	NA	CASPLGTPYGYTF	TGTGCCAGCCCTTTAGGGACACCCTATGGCTACACCTTC
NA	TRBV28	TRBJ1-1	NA	CASSYRAGEAFF	TGTGCCAGCAGTTACCGAGCGGGCGAAGCTTTCTTT
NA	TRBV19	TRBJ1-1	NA	CASSPSSRGRYTEAFF	TGTGCCAGTAGCCCAAGTTCGCGGGGGCGTTACACTGAAGCTTTCTTT
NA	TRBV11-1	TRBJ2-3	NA	CASSLDLTGGNTQYF	TGTGCCAGCAGCTTAGATCTAACCGGGGGAAATACGCAGTATTTT
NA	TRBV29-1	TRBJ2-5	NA	CSVQEESYQETQYF	TGCAGCGTTCAGGAAGAATCCTACCAAGAGACCCAGTACTTC
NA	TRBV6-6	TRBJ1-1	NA	CASSPLSETTGNTEAFF	TGTGCCAGCAGTCCCCTTTCGGAAACGACAGGCAACACTGAAGCTTTCTTT
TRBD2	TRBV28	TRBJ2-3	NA	CASSLRASGGRGTQYF	TGTGCCAGCAGTTTAAGGGCTAGCGGGGGGCGGGGTACGCAGTATTTT
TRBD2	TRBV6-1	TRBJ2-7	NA	CASSEETSGSYEQYF	TGTGCCAGCAGTGAAGAGACTAGCGGATCCTACGAGCAGTACTTC
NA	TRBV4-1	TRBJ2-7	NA	CASSRGGLVAPGTEQYF	TGCGCCAGCAGCCGCGGTGGTCTAGTGGCTCCGGGTACGGAGCAGTACTTC
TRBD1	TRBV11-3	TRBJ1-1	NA	CASRSRQGGEAFF	TGTGCCAGCAGGTCCCGACAGGGCGGTGAAGCTTTCTTT
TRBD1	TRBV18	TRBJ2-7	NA	CASSPSGTGEREQYF	TGTGCCAGCTCCCCATCCGGGACAGGGGAGCGGGAGCAGTACTTC
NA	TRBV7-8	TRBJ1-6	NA	CASSLGPSGNSPLHF	TGTGCCAGCAGCTTAGGGCCAAGTGGCAATTCACCCCTCCACTTT
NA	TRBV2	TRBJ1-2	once	CASSDLINYGYTF	TGTGCCAGCAGTGACCTTATTAACTATGGCTACACCTTC
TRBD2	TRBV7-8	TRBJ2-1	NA	CASSLTTGTTNEQFF	TGTGCCAGCAGCCTAACAACCGGGACTACCAATGAGCAGTTCTTC
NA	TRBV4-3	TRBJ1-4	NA	CASSRARGYAEKLFF	TGCGCCAGCAGCCGGGCACGGGGGTACGCTGAAAAACTGTTTTTT
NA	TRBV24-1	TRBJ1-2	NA	CATSDRGRAQGYTF	TGTGCCACCAGTGACCGGGGGAGGGCCCAGGGCTACACCTTC
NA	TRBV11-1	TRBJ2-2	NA	CASSLARVTAGELFF	TGTGCCAGCAGCTTGGCCAGGGTGACCGCCGGGGAGCTGTTTTTT
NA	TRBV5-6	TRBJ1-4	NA	CASSFLDFNEKLFF	TGTGCCAGCAGCTTTTTAGACTTTAATGAAAAACTGTTTTTT
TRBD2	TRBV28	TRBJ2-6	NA	CASSFSGIAGDSFSGANVLTF	TGTGCCAGCAGTTTCTCCGGAATAGCGGGGGATTCTTTCTCTGGGGCCAACGTCCTGACTTTC
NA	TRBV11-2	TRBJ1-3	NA	CASSSGRVGSGNTIYF	TGTGCCAGCAGCTCCGGGAGAGTCGGCTCTGGAAACACCATATATTTT
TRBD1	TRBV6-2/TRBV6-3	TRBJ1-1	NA	CASSYGDSLQGGNTEAFF	TGTGCCAGCAGTTATGGGGACAGCCTTCAAGGCGGGAACACTGAAGCTTTCTTT
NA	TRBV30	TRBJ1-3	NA	CAWTVSHSGNTIYF	TGTGCCTGGACTGTTTCCCACTCTGGAAACACCATATATTTT
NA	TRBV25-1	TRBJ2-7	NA	CASSEFAGGPGEQYF	TGTGCCAGCAGTGAATTTGCTGGGGGCCCTGGGGAGCAGTACTTC
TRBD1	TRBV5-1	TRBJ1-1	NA	CASSSTGGAGEVLF	TGCGCCAGCAGCTCGACAGGGGGCGCGGGTGAAGTCCTCTTT
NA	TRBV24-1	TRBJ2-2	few	CATRGVENTGELFF	TGTGCCACCAGAGGGGTTGAGAACACCGGGGAGCTGTTTTTT
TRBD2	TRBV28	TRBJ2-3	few	CASLAGNTDTQYF	TGTGCCAGTTTAGCGGGAAACACAGATACGCAGTATTTT
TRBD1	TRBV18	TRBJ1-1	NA	CASSQTGGGTEAFF	TGTGCCAGCTCACAAACAGGGGGTGGTACTGAAGCTTTCTTT
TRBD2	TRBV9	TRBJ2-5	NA	CASSVGFAGGNQETQYF	TGTGCCAGCAGCGTAGGTTTCGCGGGAGGGAACCAAGAGACCCAGTACTTC
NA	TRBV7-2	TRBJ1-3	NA	CASSALRDSGNTIYF	TGTGCCAGCAGCGCCCTCAGGGACTCTGGAAACACCATATATTTT
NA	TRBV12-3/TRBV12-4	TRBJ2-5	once	CASSFGGEETQYF	TGTGCCAGCAGTTTCGGCGGGGAGGAGACCCAGTACTTC
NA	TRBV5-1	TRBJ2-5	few	CASSLGDTKETQYF	TGCGCCAGCAGCTTGGGGGACACAAAAGAGACCCAGTACTTC
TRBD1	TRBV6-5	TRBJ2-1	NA	CAAYRGPNNEQFF	TGTGCCGCATACAGGGGCCCAAACAATGAGCAGTTCTTC
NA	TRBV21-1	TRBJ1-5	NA	CASRDRGSGQPQHF	TGTGCCAGTAGGGACAGGGGGTCGGGTCAGCCCCAGCATTTT
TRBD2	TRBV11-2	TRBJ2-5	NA	CASSPSGAHQETQYF	TGTGCCAGCAGCCCAAGCGGGGCACACCAAGAGACCCAGTACTTC
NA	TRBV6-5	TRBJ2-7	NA	CATWGPTYEQYF	TGTGCCACCTGGGGGCCCACCTACGAGCAGTACTTC
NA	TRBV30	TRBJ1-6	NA	CAWSVTGPAFRVGNSPLHF	TGTGCCTGGAGTGTCACAGGCCCAGCCTTCAGGGTAGGTAATTCACCCCTCCACTTT
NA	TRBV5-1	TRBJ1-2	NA	CASSLEGGDYGYTF	TGCGCCAGCAGCTTGGAAGGGGGGGACTATGGCTACACCTTC
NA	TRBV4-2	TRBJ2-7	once	CASSQEWEFTYEQYF	TGTGCCAGCAGCCAAGAATGGGAGTTCACCTACGAGCAGTACTTC
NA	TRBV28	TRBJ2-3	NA	CASSPTFPTDTQYF	TGTGCCAGCAGTCCTACCTTCCCCACAGATACGCAGTATTTT
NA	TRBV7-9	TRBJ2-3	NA	CASNHGERNTDTQYF	TGTGCCAGCAACCACGGAGAGAGGAACACAGATACGCAGTATTTT
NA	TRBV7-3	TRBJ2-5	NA	CASSSGETQYF	TGTGCCAGCAGCTCCGGGGAGACCCAGTACTTC
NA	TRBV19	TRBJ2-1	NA	CASTLAGSNYNEQFF	TGTGCCAGTACCCTAGCCGGGAGTAACTACAATGAGCAGTTCTTC